Described below is a single T cell receptor (beta chain) sequence and its context. This CDR3 spans 15 amino acids. V dropped 3 bases and J dropped 6 bases, with 13 bases sitting between them. Germline CDR1 is KGHDR and CDR2 is SFDVKD. For TCRbeta, the library was prepared with unique molecular identifiers. TCRdb re-analysed the PCR reads in MiXCR, keeping a single row per CDR3 protein. The sample holds hundreds of thousands of distinct CDR3 sequences, 15% to 20% seen once. The data were taken from a study of T-cell reconstitution after alpha-beta-depleted transplantation in children. The V and J genes are TRBV24-1 and TRBJ2-2, with D possibly being TRBD2 (6 bases). The material was PBMCs, mostly from graft donor cells, obtained 360 days after TCRalphabeta/CD19-depleted stem cell transplant. The clonotype originates from a boy in the first two years of life who had a stem cell transplant for Wiskott-Aldrich syndrome, so the T cells may come from the graft donor. CDR3 amino acids: CATSDAGRVSGELFF. As DNA, the CDR3 is TGTGCCACCAGTGATGCCGGGAGAGTATCCGGGGAGCTGTTTTTT.